These 32 T cell receptor beta chains were all obtained from the same sample, sequenced in a study of blood T cell repertoires in COVID-19. The table came from immunoSEQ multiplex PCR; TCRdb's copy has only in-frame clones and leaves some out. The table records 250,000 to 350,000 clones, approximately 83% of them present only once. Input material: PBMCs or T cells enriched from blood (not recorded which). The origin of the receptors is a woman between 25 and 40 years old who had recovered from COVID-19.

The rearrangement links TRBV7-2 to TRBJ1-1; TRBD1 is a possible D gene (6 bases). Trimming removed 3 bases at V and 8 bases at J, with 13 bases between. CDR1 and CDR2 (germline): SGHTA, FQGNSA. The CDR3 contains 13 residues. In DNA form, the CDR3 reads TGTGCCAGCAGCTTTGTGAGGGGGAAGGAAGCTTTCTTT. Translation: CASSFVRGKEAFF.

J is TRBJ2-7 and V is TRBV5-1; D is perhaps TRBD1 (5 bases). This CDR3 is built from 14 residues. The V and J ends lost 5 bases and 3 bases respectively, with 15 bases between them. Germline CDR1 reads SGHRS; CDR2 reads YFSETQ. CDR3 bases: TGCGCCAGCAGTTCCCTAGGGGCTTACTACGAGCAGTACTTC. It codes for CASSSLGAYYEQYF.

This sequence joins TRBV7-6 and TRBJ2-1, with 16 bases that match TRBD2. V trimming: 3 bases; J trimming: 1 base; junction bases outside the gene matches: 3. Germline V CDR1 and CDR2: SGHVS, FNYEAQ. The CDR3 is made up of 18 amino acids. The CDR3 spells CASSFGTSGRASYNEQFF. The CDR3 DNA sequence: TGTGCCAGCAGCTTTGGGACTAGCGGGAGGGCATCCTACAATGAGCAGTTCTTC.

The V call is TRBV29-1, the J call TRBJ2-1; 10 positions agree with TRBD2. Germline V gives CDR1 SQVTM, CDR2 ANQGSEA. V lost 4 bases, J lost 6 bases, and 9 bases stayed unmatched. This CDR3 comprises 15 residues. The CDR3 is CSVVLLAGDVNEQFF. The CDR3 coding sequence is TGCAGCGTTGTTCTCCTAGCGGGAGATGTCAATGAGCAGTTCTTC.

The chain joins TRBV30 to TRBJ1-2; D is possibly TRBD1 (5 bases). Germline V lookup: CDR1 GTSNPN, CDR2 SVGIG (reference sequence). With 7 bases removed from V and 8 bases from J, the gap between germline ends came to 17 bases. The CDR3 is 12 residues long. CDR3 bases: TGTGCCTACTCGACGGGACTGAGAGGCTACACCTTC. Protein sequence: CAYSTGLRGYTF.

CDR3 DNA: TGCGCCAGCAGGCCTTCTGAGGGGGATGGCTACACCTTC. The encoded protein is CASRPSEGDGYTF. V usage is TRBV5-1 and J usage is TRBJ1-2, with a weak D call TRBD1 (6 bases). This CDR3 is 13 amino acids long. The germline CDR1 and CDR2 sequences are SGHRS and YFSETQ. Trimming pared 5 bases from V and 6 bases from J, leaving 14 bases between.

This clone was seen just once. The V and J genes are TRBV11-2 and TRBJ2-1; possibly TRBD2 for D (6 bases). Trimming left V 0 bases short and J 6 bases short, with 12 bases between. Germline V gene lookup returns CDR1 SGHAT and CDR2 FQNNGV. The CDR3 runs 15 residues. The CDR3 here is CASSLDRVAVNEQFF. In nucleotides, the CDR3 is TGTGCCAGCAGCTTAGATCGGGTAGCGGTCAATGAGCAGTTCTTC.

The rearrangement joins TRBV2 to TRBJ2-1; the D gene is possibly TRBD2 (6 bases). Trimming left V 3 bases short and J 0 bases short, with 9 bases between. This CDR3 has 15 residues. Germline V gives CDR1 SNHLY, CDR2 FYNNEI. CDR3 residues: CASSEEGSSYNEQFF. The CDR3 nucleotides read TGTGCCAGCAGTGAGGAGGGAAGCTCCTACAATGAGCAGTTCTTC.

The CDR3 region is CASSQTGMQGYGYTF. The CDR3 coding sequence is TGCGCCAGCAGCCAGACAGGGATGCAGGGCTATGGCTACACCTTC. This chain connects TRBV5-1 to TRBJ1-2, with TRBD1 matching 7 bases. Trimming removed 4 bases from V and 4 bases from J; junction bases left unmatched: 10. The CDR3 extends over 15 amino acids. Germline assignment: CDR1 SGHRS and CDR2 YFSETQ. Using reference TRBV5-1 and TRBJ1-2 for the parts outside the CDR3, the full variable domain is KAGVTQTPRYLIKTRGQQVTLSCSPISGHRSVSWYQQTPGQGLQFLFEYFSETQRNKGNFPGRFSGRQFSNSRSEMNVSTLELGDSALYLCASSQTGMQGYGYTFGSGTRLTVV.

The V call is TRBV27, the J call TRBJ1-1; unclear D gene. The CDR3 has 16 amino acids. V was cut by 4 bases and J by 1 base, with 16 bases left in between. Germline V lookup: CDR1 MNHEY, CDR2 SMNVEV (reference sequence). The DNA for the CDR3 is TGTGCCAGCAGTTGGTGGGCAGGAGGTACGAACACTGAAGCTTTCTTT. This encodes CASSWWAGGTNTEAFF.

This chain links TRBV24-1 with TRBJ1-2; D not certain. V was pared by 3 bases and J by 5 bases, with 6 bases between. The CDR3 runs to 12 residues. Per the germline V gene, CDR1 is KGHDR and CDR2 is SFDVKD. CDR3 sequence (DNA): TGTGCCACCAGTGATAGCCTTTATGGCTACACCTTC. Translation: CATSDSLYGYTF.

For this clone: Other DNA sequences in this sample translate to the same CDR3. V is TRBV13 and J is TRBJ2-3; the D is unclear. V was clipped by 0 bases and J by 3 bases, with 10 bases between them. The CDR3 is 15 residues long. Germline V lookup: CDR1 PRHDT, CDR2 FYEKMQ (reference sequence). The CDR3 nucleotides read TGTGCCAGCAGCTTAGGTTCTCCGGGTACAGATACGCAGTATTTT. This encodes CASSLGSPGTDTQYF.

The V and J genes are TRBV2 and TRBJ1-5, with 8 bases matching TRBD1. This CDR3 has 20 residues. Germline CDR1 SNHLY, CDR2 FYNNEI. J was trimmed by 2 bases and V by 0 bases; bases with no gene match: 15. CDR3 in DNA: TGTGCCAGCAGTGAAGCTGACTCAGGGGGCGCTCTAAGGGGCAATCAGCCCCAGCATTTT. This gives the protein CASSEADSGGALRGNQPQHF.

The CDR3 here is CASSRTKGDAFF. CDR3 sequence (DNA): TGTGCCAGCAGCCGGACGAAGGGAGACGCTTTCTTT. The chain recombines TRBV3-1 (or the pseudogene TRBV3-2) with TRBJ1-1; no clear D. CDR1 and CDR2 from the germline V gene are LGHDT and YNNKEL (reference sequence). Trimming took off 4 bases at V and 11 bases at J, with 14 bases between the two ends. The CDR3 is 12 amino acids.

This clone has just a few counts. The CDR3 spells CASSFGRGTTQPQHF. The CDR3 nucleotides are TGTGCCAGTAGCTTCGGGCGGGGGACGACTCAGCCCCAGCATTTT. V is TRBV19 and J is TRBJ1-5, with D perhaps TRBD1 (5 bases). Trimming removed 6 bases from V and 6 bases from J, with 18 bases in between. The CDR3 loop spans 15 amino acids. Germline V gene lookup returns CDR1 LNHDA and CDR2 SQIVND (reference sequence).

The chain has TRBV9 and TRBJ1-1; D is unresolved. V shed 4 bases and J shed 0 bases, with 13 bases lying between them. This CDR3 region has 15 residues. Germline V gene lookup returns CDR1 SGDLS and CDR2 YYNGEE. The chain's CDR3 is CASSYWTGMNTEAFF. DNA for the CDR3: TGTGCCAGCAGCTATTGGACCGGGATGAACACTGAAGCTTTCTTT.

CDR3 in amino acids: CASSYSGPGVAGELFF. The CDR3 region has the DNA TGTGCCAGCAGTTACTCAGGTCCGGGAGTGGCCGGGGAGCTGTTTTTT. The chain joins TRBV6-5 to TRBJ2-2, with a weak D call TRBD2 (6 bases). The germline gives CDR1 MNHEY, CDR2 SVGAGI. This CDR3 spans 16 amino acids. V was shortened by 0 bases and J by 6 bases, with 14 bases between the two germline ends.

The genes are TRBV11-2 and TRBJ1-1; D not resolved. V lost 2 bases to trimming and J lost 4 bases, with 8 bases between them. The CDR3 covers 13 residues. CDR1 and CDR2 from the germline V gene are SGHAT and FQNNGV. The CDR3 sequence: CASSLSHATEAFF. The CDR3 nucleotides read TGTGCCAGCAGCTTAAGCCATGCCACTGAAGCTTTCTTT.

V usage is TRBV5-6 and J usage is TRBJ2-5; TRBD1 aligns across 7 bases. The CDR3 length is 14 residues. Per the germline V gene, CDR1 is SGHDT and CDR2 is YYEEEE. J gave up 2 bases and V 0 bases, and 1 base lay outside the gene matches. As DNA, the CDR3 is TGTGCCAGCAGCTTGGCACAGGGGCAAGAGACCCAGTACTTC. Protein sequence: CASSLAQGQETQYF. The full variable domain, with the rest looked up from reference TRBV5-6 and TRBJ2-5, is DAGVTQSPTHLIKTRGQQVTLRCSPKSGHDTVSWYQQALGQGPQFIFQYYEEEERQRGNFPDRFSGHQFPNYSSELNVNALLLGDSALYLCASSLAQGQETQYFGPGTRLLVL.

This chain connects TRBV7-6 to TRBJ2-7; 8 positions agree with TRBD2. CDR1 and CDR2 from the germline V gene are SGHVS and FNYEAQ. The CDR3 length is 19 residues. V gave up 5 bases and J gave up 4 bases; unmatched junction bases: 22. The CDR3 spells CASSPDPGLDFIDLYEQYF. CDR3 nucleotide sequence: TGTGCCAGCAGCCCTGACCCGGGACTAGACTTTATAGACTTGTACGAGCAGTACTTC.

The rearrangement uses TRBV4-2 and TRBJ1-2; 9 positions agree with TRBD1. V trimming: 1 base; J trimming: 10 bases; junction bases outside the gene matches: 1. CDR3 size: 12 residues. In germline, CDR1 is LGHNA, CDR2 YNFKEQ. The DNA for the CDR3 is TGTGCCAGCAGCCAAGGGGACAGGGTCTACACCTTC. It specifies CASSQGDRVYTF.

The J gene is TRBJ1-5, the V gene TRBV2, with a weak D call TRBD1 (6 bases). The V gene lost 5 bases and the J gene lost 4 bases, with 12 bases spanning the gap. The CDR3 spans 14 residues. The V gene's germline CDR1 is SNHLY and CDR2 FYNNEI. CDR3 protein: CASSPPGANQPQHF. The CDR3, as DNA: TGTGCCAGCAGTCCCCCAGGGGCGAATCAGCCCCAGCATTTT.

The chain joins TRBV5-1 to TRBJ1-3, with D maybe TRBD1 (6 bases). CDR3 length: 16 amino acids. The ends were cut back, 0 bases at V and 5 bases at J, with 15 bases in the middle. CDR1 SGHRS and CDR2 YFSETQ come from the germline V gene. The CDR3 sequence: CASSLGWSGERNTIYF. CDR3 bases: TGCGCCAGCAGCTTGGGCTGGTCAGGGGAACGAAACACCATATATTTT.

The chain links TRBV28 to TRBJ1-2, with TRBD1 matching 7 bases. V trimming: 10 bases; J trimming: 2 bases; junction bases outside the gene matches: 4. From germline, CDR1 is MDHEN and CDR2 SYDVKM. The CDR3 runs to 12 residues. This CDR3 is CATRDSNYGYTF. For the CDR3, the DNA is TGTGCCACCCGGGACAGCAACTATGGCTACACCTTC.

The chain uses TRBV6-5 and TRBJ1-2; D is undetermined. V lost 6 bases, J lost 8 bases, and 19 bases lay in between. This CDR3 has 14 residues. CDR1 MNHEY and CDR2 SVGAGI come from the germline V gene. DNA for the CDR3: TGTGCCAGCAGCCCGGCGGCGGGTACGGCCGGCTACACCTTC. Protein: CASSPAAGTAGYTF.

This chain joins TRBV6-5 and TRBJ1-3; D gene ambiguous. The CDR3 sequence is 16 residues long. Germline V gives CDR1 MNHEY, CDR2 SVGAGI. V gave up 0 bases and J gave up 0 bases, with 9 bases separating them. The CDR3 protein is CASSYSSELSGNTIYF. DNA of the CDR3: TGTGCCAGCAGTTACTCTTCCGAGCTCTCTGGAAACACCATATATTTT.

The chain couples TRBV28 to TRBJ2-7, with D perhaps TRBD2 (5 bases). Germline CDR1 reads MDHEN; CDR2 reads SYDVKM. Trimming cost V 6 bases and J 12 bases, with 15 bases left between them. The CDR3 is made up of 11 amino acids. This chain's CDR3 is CASSSTGLRYF. The CDR3 DNA follows: TGTGCCAGCAGCTCCACGGGATTAAGGTACTTC. The full variable domain, completed using reference TRBV28 and TRBJ2-7, is DVKVTQSSRYLVKRTGEKVFLECVQDMDHENMFWYRQDPGLGLRLIYFSYDVKMKEKGDIPEGYSVSREKKERFSLILESASTNQTSMYLCASSSTGLRYFGPGTRLTVT.

The chain couples TRBV13 to TRBJ2-3; 8 bases match TRBD2. V was clipped by 5 bases and J by 3 bases; unmatched bases: 13. This CDR3 comprises 17 residues. Germline-derived CDR1 and CDR2 are PRHDT and FYEKMQ (reference sequence). The CDR3 reads CASSERRFSGRTDTQYF. The CDR3 DNA reads TGTGCCAGCAGCGAGAGACGCTTCAGCGGGAGAACAGATACGCAGTATTTT.

The chain combines TRBV18 with TRBJ2-3; TRBD1 matches 9 bases. Germline loops: CDR1 KGHSH, CDR2 LQKENI. The V and J ends lost 3 bases and 2 bases, in that order; junction bases with no gene match: 9. This CDR3 contains 17 residues. CDR3 protein: CASSPPTGTGTTDTQYF. CDR3 DNA: TGTGCCAGCTCACCGCCAACCGGGACAGGGACCACAGATACGCAGTATTTT.

The V gene is TRBV19, the J gene TRBJ2-7; the match to TRBD1 covers 7 bases. Unmatched junction bases numbered 8, after V lost 4 bases and J lost 2 bases. This CDR3 region has 15 residues. The germline V gene has CDR1 LNHDA and CDR2 SQIVND (reference sequence). The CDR3 DNA reads as TGTGCCAGTAGTAGAAGACGGGACAGTCCCTACGAGCAGTACTTC. Amino acids: CASSRRRDSPYEQYF.

This sequence joins TRBV5-4 and TRBJ2-6, with a tentative D call TRBD2 (5 bases). V dropped 3 bases and J dropped 0 bases, with 7 bases sitting between them. From germline, CDR1 is SGHNT and CDR2 YYREEE (reference sequence). The length of the CDR3 is 15 residues. Here the CDR3 reads CASSSAASGANVLTF. In DNA form, the CDR3 reads TGTGCCAGCAGCTCAGCGGCCTCTGGGGCCAACGTCCTGACTTTC.

This chain uses TRBV30 with TRBJ1-2; TRBD1 matches at 12 bases. The CDR3 sequence is 14 residues long. Germline loops: CDR1 GTSNPN, CDR2 SVGIG (reference sequence). The ends lost 3 bases at V and 8 bases at J; junction bases unmatched: 7. CDR3 sequence reads: CAWSTGQGASGYTF. As DNA, the CDR3 is TGTGCCTGGAGCACGGGACAGGGGGCGTCCGGCTACACCTTC.